These 24 T cell receptor beta chains came from one sample sequenced in a study of blood T cells in healthy people across ages. Sample-barcoded 5' priming and a J-beta primer mix drove a second PCR of roughly 7 to 11 cycles. From the 5' RACE reads, TCRdb called clonotypes with MiXCR, one entry per CDR3 protein. The top ten clones hold about 32% of a sample with fewer than 800,000 distinct CDR3 sequences, around 45% of them seen once. The sequenced material came from blood. The receptors shown here come from a woman aged 55-69 years in good health.

This clonotype has just one count. This rearrangement joins TRBV6-1 to TRBJ2-5; the D gene is possibly TRBD2 (5 bases). CDR3 length: 14 residues. V lost 6 bases, J lost 5 bases, and 16 bases lay in between. Per germline, CDR1 MNHNS and CDR2 SASEGT. CDR3 amino acids: CASSFEASPETQYF. DNA for the CDR3: TGTGCCAGCAGCTTCGAGGCTAGCCCGGAGACCCAGTACTTC.

The rearrangement joins TRBV4-1 to TRBJ2-7; D call uncertain. CDR3 length: 15 amino acids. Trimming left V 0 bases short and J 6 bases short, with 15 bases between. Germline-derived CDR1 and CDR2 are MGHRA and YSYEKL. CDR3 amino acids: CASSQDRAAVGEQYF. CDR3 bases: TGCGCCAGCAGCCAAGATCGGGCAGCTGTGGGCGAGCAGTACTTC.

The rearrangement joins TRBV20-1 to TRBJ1-3, with 7 bases aligning to TRBD1. The CDR3 runs 14 residues. V was clipped by 1 base and J by 2 bases; unmatched bases: 2. The germline V gene has CDR1 DFQATT and CDR2 SNEGSKA (reference sequence). CDR3 in DNA: TGCAGTGCTAGAGTAGGGGGCACTGGAAACACCATATATTTT. This sequence encodes CSARVGGTGNTIYF.

This CDR3 reads CASTRLAGTYEQYF. CDR3 bases: TGTGCCAGCACCCGACTAGCGGGAACCTACGAGCAGTACTTC. The rearrangement links TRBV28 to TRBJ2-7; 11 bases fit TRBD2. The germline gives CDR1 MDHEN, CDR2 SYDVKM. CDR3 length: 14 amino acids. The V and J ends lost 7 bases and 2 bases, in that order; junction bases with no gene match: 4.

The chain joins TRBV29-1 to TRBJ2-3; no definite D call. This CDR3 comprises 14 residues. The V and J ends lost 4 bases and 3 bases respectively, with 14 bases between them. CDR1 is SQVTM and CDR2 is ANQGSEA in the germline V gene. CDR3 sequence reads: CSVGTASATDTQYF. CDR3 in DNA: TGCAGCGTTGGGACCGCCAGTGCGACAGATACGCAGTATTTT.

The rearrangement uses TRBV12-3 or TRBV12-4 and TRBJ1-5; no reliable D call. This CDR3 contains 13 residues. The ends were cut back, 9 bases at V and 3 bases at J, with 12 bases in the middle. The CDR3 sequence is CASQEIINQPQHF. The CDR3 nucleotides are TGTGCCAGTCAGGAAATCATCAATCAGCCCCAGCATTTT.

This rearrangement joins TRBV7-2 to TRBJ1-1; no reliable D call. CDR1 and CDR2 from the germline V gene are SGHTA and FQGNSA. Trimming shortened V by 5 bases and J by 1 base, and 14 bases separated the two germline ends. The CDR3 extends over 15 amino acids. The chain's CDR3 is CASSLKDWGNTEAFF. CDR3 coding DNA: TGTGCCAGCAGCCTGAAAGATTGGGGGAACACTGAAGCTTTCTTT.

This clonotype appeared a few times. The DNA for the CDR3 is TGCAGTGCTAGTCCGGGACTAGCGGGCAACTACGAGCAGTACTTC. Translated: CSASPGLAGNYEQYF. This chain uses TRBV20-1 with TRBJ2-7; the match to TRBD2 covers 12 bases. V shed 3 bases, J shed 3 bases, and the junction held 6 bases outside the gene matches. The CDR3 loop spans 15 amino acids. The germline V gene has CDR1 DFQATT and CDR2 SNEGSKA (reference sequence).

This CDR3 reads CASSQELPGQGMSDTQYF. The CDR3 DNA follows: TGTGCCAGCAGCCAAGAGTTACCGGGACAGGGGATGTCAGATACGCAGTATTTT. This chain connects TRBV3-1 to TRBJ2-3; 10 bases fit TRBD1. CDR3 length: 18 residues. Per germline, CDR1 LGHDT and CDR2 YNNKEL (reference sequence). J lost 4 bases, V lost 0 bases, and 10 bases had no gene match.

The rearrangement uses TRBV2 and TRBJ2-7; 10 positions agree with TRBD2. Germline-derived CDR1 and CDR2 are SNHLY and FYNNEI. V lost 7 bases, J lost 2 bases, and 2 bases stayed unmatched. The CDR3 loop spans 13 amino acids. CDR3 bases: TGTGCCAGCACCGGGACTAGCGCCTACGAGCAGTACTTC. This gives the protein CASTGTSAYEQYF.

In this sample, this clonotype turned up a few times. The chain recombines TRBV12-3 or TRBV12-4 with TRBJ1-6; D is unclear. This CDR3 has 15 amino acids. V dropped 4 bases and J dropped 8 bases, with 15 bases sitting between them. CDR3: CASSSAGRPDSPLHF. The DNA of the CDR3 is TGTGCCAGCAGTTCCGCCGGCAGGCCAGATTCACCCCTCCACTTT.

The chain joins TRBV7-2 to TRBJ2-3, with 7 positions matching TRBD2. The CDR3 runs to 15 residues. CDR1 and CDR2 from the germline V gene are SGHTA and FQGNSA. The J segment lost 3 bases and the V segment lost 5 bases, leaving 8 bases of the junction unmatched. The DNA for the CDR3 is TGTGCCAGCAGCCGGGGAGGGTGGCCAACAGATACGCAGTATTTT. This sequence encodes CASSRGGWPTDTQYF.

This sequence joins TRBV4-2 and TRBJ2-7, with 9 bases that match TRBD2. Germline trimming cut 1 base from V and 3 bases from J; bases unmatched to any gene: 4. The CDR3 has 15 amino acids. Germline V gene sequence: CDR1 LGHNA, CDR2 YNFKEQ. In DNA, the CDR3 is TGTGCCAGCAGCCAAGCTGGAGCGGGAGGCTACGAGCAGTACTTC. Translated, it gives CASSQAGAGGYEQYF.

As concerns this clonotype: The junction and the germline gene differ at one end; a read error may be behind it. The V call is TRBV30, the J call TRBJ2-3; D not resolved. Per the germline V gene, CDR1 is GTSNPN and CDR2 is SVGIG (reference sequence). The CDR3 consists of 13 residues. Here the CDR3 DNA reads TGTGCCTGGAGTTCGATCTCCACTGATACGCTGTATTTT. Encoded protein: CAWSSISTDTLYF.

The gene calls are TRBV5-1 and TRBJ2-7; 8 positions agree with TRBD1. The J segment lost 9 bases and the V segment lost 3 bases, leaving 14 bases of the junction unmatched. Germline values: CDR1 SGHRS, CDR2 YFSETQ. This CDR3 has 15 amino acids. The CDR3 bases are TGCGCCAGCAGCTGGTATGGGACAGGAGGAAGAGGGCAGTACTTC. Translated, it gives CASSWYGTGGRGQYF.

The chain joins TRBV5-8 to TRBJ1-2; D may be TRBD1 (5 bases). The CDR3 totals 14 residues. V was trimmed by 6 bases and J by 0 bases, leaving 12 bases between them. Germline-derived CDR1 and CDR2 are SGHTS and YDEGEE. The CDR3: CASTGWGSNYGYTF. In DNA, the CDR3 is TGTGCCAGCACCGGATGGGGGTCTAACTATGGCTACACCTTC.

CDR3 protein: CSASGLFNEQFF. DNA of the CDR3: TGCAGTGCTTCGGGACTATTTAATGAGCAGTTCTTC. The chain couples TRBV20-1 to TRBJ2-1; 7 bases map to TRBD2. The CDR3 spans 12 residues. The J segment lost 7 bases and the V segment lost 5 bases, leaving 5 bases of the junction unmatched. Germline V gives CDR1 DFQATT, CDR2 SNEGSKA (reference sequence).

The V call is TRBV28, the J call TRBJ2-4; D unresolved. The CDR3 is 12 amino acids. The germline V and J ends were trimmed by 3 bases and 6 bases, with 6 bases remaining between them. CDR1 and CDR2 (germline): MDHEN, SYDVKM. This CDR3 reads CASSFGLNIQYF. The CDR3 DNA reads TGTGCCAGCAGTTTCGGATTAAACATTCAGTACTTC. The full variable domain, its missing parts supplied by reference TRBV28 and TRBJ2-4, is DVKVTQSSRYLVKRTGEKVFLECVQDMDHENMFWYRQDPGLGLRLIYFSYDVKMKEKGDIPEGYSVSREKKERFSLILESASTNQTSMYLCASSFGLNIQYFGAGTRLSVL.

The chain has TRBV20-1 and TRBJ2-5; 7 bases align to TRBD2. The CDR3 has 13 residues. CDR1 and CDR2 from the germline V gene are DFQATT and SNEGSKA (reference sequence). V lost 6 bases, J lost 5 bases, and 9 bases stayed unmatched. In DNA, the CDR3 is TGCAGTGCGCCCTTTGCGGGGGTCGAGACCCAGTACTTC. Translating gives CSAPFAGVETQYF.

The chain is built from TRBV9 and TRBJ1-2; D is possibly TRBD1 (6 bases). Trimming removed 6 bases from V and 0 bases from J, with 18 bases in between. Germline V CDR1 and CDR2: SGDLS, YYNGEE. This CDR3 has 16 residues. CDR3 region: CASTQGRGMSNYGYTF. The DNA of the CDR3 is TGTGCCAGCACCCAGGGCAGGGGTATGTCTAACTATGGCTACACCTTC.

This clonotype came up a few times. This rearrangement joins TRBV29-1 to TRBJ2-7; tentatively, D is TRBD1 (6 bases). V dropped 7 bases and J dropped 5 bases, with 15 bases sitting between them. The CDR3 contains 12 residues. The V gene's germline CDR1 is SQVTM and CDR2 ANQGSEA. CDR3 nucleotides: TGCAGCGGGTTAACAGGGCCGGACGAGCAGTACTTC. Translating gives CSGLTGPDEQYF.

The V gene is TRBV20-1, the J gene TRBJ1-2; D is possibly TRBD1 (5 bases). This CDR3 spans 15 amino acids. Germline V gene sequence: CDR1 DFQATT, CDR2 SNEGSKA (reference sequence). V lost 5 bases and J 8 bases, leaving 24 bases between the germline ends. The CDR3 nucleotides are TGCAGTGCTTTCCCAGGGTCGGGAGGGGAGGGAGGCTACACCTTC. It encodes CSAFPGSGGEGGYTF.

The V call is TRBV18, the J call TRBJ1-5; 8 nucleotides line up with TRBD1. Germline trimming cut 4 bases from V and 0 bases from J; bases unmatched to any gene: 5. The CDR3 has 16 residues. Germline CDR1 and CDR2: KGHSH and LQKENI. The CDR3 protein is CASSQPGTGSNQPQHF. Here the CDR3 DNA reads TGTGCCAGCTCACAGCCAGGGACAGGTAGCAATCAGCCCCAGCATTTT. The full variable domain, in which reference TRBV18 and TRBJ1-5 provide the parts outside the CDR3, is NAGVMQNPRHLVRRRGQEARLRCSPMKGHSHVYWYRQLPEEGLKFMVYLQKENIIDESGMPKERFSAEFPKEGPSILRIQQVVRGDSAAYFCASSQPGTGSNQPQHFGDGTRLSIL.

This clonotype was recorded many times. The CDR3 DNA follows: TGTGCCAGCAGCCTGGGACAGTCTGGGGCCAACGTCCTGACTTTC. It encodes CASSLGQSGANVLTF. This chain joins TRBV7-2 and TRBJ2-6; 7 bases fit TRBD1. The germline gives CDR1 SGHTA, CDR2 FQGNSA. Trimming at V came to 5 bases and at J to 1 base, leaving 2 bases not matched to a gene. The CDR3 consists of 15 residues.